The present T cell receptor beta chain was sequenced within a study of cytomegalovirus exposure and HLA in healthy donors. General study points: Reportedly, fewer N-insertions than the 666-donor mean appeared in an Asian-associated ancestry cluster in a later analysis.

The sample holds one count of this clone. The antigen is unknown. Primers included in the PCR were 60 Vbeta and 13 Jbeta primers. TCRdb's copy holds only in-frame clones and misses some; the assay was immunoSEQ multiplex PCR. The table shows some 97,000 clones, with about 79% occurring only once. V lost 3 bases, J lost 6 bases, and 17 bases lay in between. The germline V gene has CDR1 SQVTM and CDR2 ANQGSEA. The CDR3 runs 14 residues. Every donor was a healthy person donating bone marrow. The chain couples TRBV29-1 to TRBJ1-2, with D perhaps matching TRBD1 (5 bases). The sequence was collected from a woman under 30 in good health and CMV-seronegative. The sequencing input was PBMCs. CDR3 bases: TGCAGCGTTGAGGTTAAGGGGCTTGAGGATGGCTACACCTTC. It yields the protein CSVEVKGLEDGYTF.